This entry lists 19 T cell receptor beta chains sequenced from one sample in a study of metastatic and nonmetastatic thyroid tumors. Nobody among the patients had been given any treatment before thyroid surgery. TCRdb reanalyzed the PCR reads with MiXCR. Of 15,000 to 19,000 clones listed, 3.5% to 4.5% are singletons. The material sequenced was tumor tissue. The receptor source for this set is a female donor with papillary thyroid cancer or a benign thyroid nodule (not recorded which). Some clones in this sample may be carry-over from other donors' samples.

J is TRBJ1-5 and V is TRBV12-3 or TRBV12-4; a possible D gene is TRBD1 (5 bases). V gave up 3 bases and J gave up 6 bases, with 9 bases separating them. The CDR3 spans 13 residues. The CDR3 region has the DNA TGTGCCAGCAGTTTGGCAGGGCGTCAGCCCCAGCATTTT. Translated: CASSLAGRQPQHF.

This clone appeared a few times. DNA of the CDR3: TGTGCCAGCTGTGACTCCACAGATACGCAGTATTTT. Its translation: CASCDSTDTQYF. The chain links TRBV28 to TRBJ2-3; D remains unclear. The CDR3 consists of 12 residues. Trimming left V 8 bases short and J 2 bases short, with 8 bases between. CDR1 MDHEN and CDR2 SYDVKM come from the germline V gene.

This clone was observed a few times. The rearrangement links TRBV10-2 to TRBJ1-6; 7 positions match TRBD1. Looked up from germline, CDR1 is WSHSY and CDR2 is SAAADI. J was trimmed by 8 bases and V by 8 bases; bases with no gene match: 6. The CDR3 sequence is 13 residues long. The CDR3 region is CASVRGFDSPLHF. As DNA, the CDR3 is TGCGCCAGCGTCAGGGGGTTCGATTCACCCCTCCACTTT.

The chain links TRBV7-2 to TRBJ2-1, with D maybe TRBD2 (7 bases). This CDR3 comprises 16 residues. Trimming took off 2 bases at V and 7 bases at J, with 18 bases between the two ends. Germline-derived CDR1 and CDR2 are SGHTA and FQGNSA. CDR3 DNA: TGTGCCAGCAGCTTATTAGGGGGACTATGGGGTAATGAGCAGTTCTTC. Amino acids: CASSLLGGLWGNEQFF. The entire variable domain, with the rest obtained from reference TRBV7-2 and TRBJ2-1, is as follows: GAGVSQSPSNKVTEKGKDVELRCDPISGHTALYWYRQSLGQGLEFLIYFQGNSAPDKSGLPSDRFSAERTGGSVSTLTIQRTQQEDSAVYLCASSLLGGLWGNEQFFGPGTRLTVL.

This clone is medium-sized within its sample. The V call is TRBV7-9, the J call TRBJ2-1; a weak D match, TRBD2 (5 bases). CDR3 size: 16 residues. Looked up from germline, CDR1 is SEHNR and CDR2 is FQNEAQ (reference sequence). V gave up 11 bases and J gave up 1 base, with 21 bases separating them. CDR3 sequence reads: CAPRTSPRESYNEQFF. CDR3 DNA: TGTGCCCCTAGGACTTCCCCTCGAGAATCCTACAATGAGCAGTTCTTC.

In this sample, this clone turned up a few times. The chain employs TRBV28 and TRBJ1-2; D uncertain. The CDR3 loop spans 15 amino acids. Trimming took 2 bases from V and 3 from J, leaving 13 bases between them. CDR1 and CDR2 (germline): MDHEN, SYDVKM. The CDR3 loop is CASSLIKQIYYGYTF. The CDR3 DNA reads as TGTGCCAGCAGTTTAATAAAACAGATTTACTATGGCTACACCTTC.

This clone was seen a few times. This sequence joins TRBV6-4 and TRBJ2-1; D is possibly TRBD1 (6 bases). The CDR3 sequence is 13 residues long. Germline V CDR1 and CDR2: MRHNA, SNTAGT. V was clipped by 6 bases and J by 5 bases, with 11 bases between them. The CDR3: CASSQGDNNEQFF. The CDR3 DNA reads TGTGCCAGCAGCCAAGGGGACAACAATGAGCAGTTCTTC.

This clone appeared a few times. The chain joins TRBV25-1 to TRBJ1-2; 8 nucleotides align to TRBD1. Germline assignment: CDR1 MGHDK and CDR2 SYGVNS. V dropped 4 bases and J dropped 2; count of bases not matched to a gene: 3. This CDR3 has 14 residues. In DNA, the CDR3 is TGTGCCAGCAGTGTGACAGGGGACAACTATGGCTACACCTTC. It codes for CASSVTGDNYGYTF.

This clone showed up just a few times. The genes are TRBV28 and TRBJ1-1, with D unresolved. Germline assignment: CDR1 MDHEN and CDR2 SYDVKM. The length of the CDR3 is 14 residues. The V end was cut by 6 bases, the J end by 2 bases, with 13 bases between. The chain's CDR3 is CASSHKPGNTEAFF. CDR3 coding DNA: TGTGCCAGCAGCCACAAGCCGGGCAACACTGAAGCTTTCTTT.

This clone showed up just a few times. The chain links TRBV6-2 or TRBV6-3 to TRBJ2-7; tentatively, D is TRBD1 (5 bases). The germline V gene encodes CDR1 MNHEY and CDR2 SVGEGT. The ends were cut back, 4 bases at V and 2 bases at J, with 9 bases in the middle. The CDR3 runs to 13 residues. CDR3 sequence (DNA): TGTGCCAGCAGTTCGACAGCAACCTACGAGCAGTACTTC. Its translation: CASSSTATYEQYF.

The genes are TRBV6-2 or TRBV6-3 and TRBJ1-2; no definite D call. The V end lost 1 base, the J end lost 8 bases, and 14 bases lay between the germline ends. From germline, CDR1 is MNHEY and CDR2 SVGEGT. The CDR3 spans 14 residues. CDR3 sequence: CASSYYSGMDGYTF. CDR3 nucleotides: TGTGCCAGCAGTTACTATTCCGGGATGGACGGCTACACCTTC.

For the CDR3, the DNA is TGTGCCAGTAGTATGTGGGTACCGTCCGCCGGGGAGCTGTTTTTT. Translating it yields CASSMWVPSAGELFF. The rearrangement joins TRBV19 to TRBJ2-2; no clear D. The CDR3 extends over 15 amino acids. Looked up from germline, CDR1 is LNHDA and CDR2 is SQIVND (reference sequence). The ends were cut back, 3 bases at V and 6 bases at J, with 14 bases in the middle.

This clone has more than one count but fewer than ten. The sample carries other DNA sequences with the same CDR3. J is TRBJ1-2 and V is TRBV27; D is possibly TRBD1 (5 bases). The CDR3 runs to 16 residues. Trimming shortened V by 3 bases and J by 3 bases, and 17 bases separated the two germline ends. Per germline, CDR1 MNHEY and CDR2 SMNVEV (reference sequence). CDR3 loop: CASSLDRLGGYYGYTF. DNA of the CDR3: TGTGCCAGCAGTTTGGATCGCCTCGGGGGTTACTATGGCTACACCTTC.

The rearrangement joins TRBV20-1 to TRBJ1-6; 7 bases line up with TRBD1. V was pared by 5 bases and J by 8 bases, with 12 bases of the junction left unmatched. Germline V gene lookup returns CDR1 DFQATT and CDR2 SNEGSKA (reference sequence). CDR3 length equals 15 residues. The CDR3 DNA is TGCAGTGCTCCTTTCCCCGGGACAGACTATTCACCCCTCCACTTT. This translates into CSAPFPGTDYSPLHF.

In its sample, this clone was seen a few times. The chain is built from TRBV28 and TRBJ1-3, with D possibly matching TRBD1 (6 bases). Trimming left V 6 bases short and J 10 bases short, with 10 bases between. The germline V gene has CDR1 MDHEN and CDR2 SYDVKM. This CDR3 has 11 amino acids. In DNA, the CDR3 is TGTGCCAGCAGGTCAGGACAGACCATATATTTT. This gives the protein CASRSGQTIYF.

The table lists this clone with a few counts. The chain carries TRBV6-2 or TRBV6-3 and TRBJ1-1, with 7 bases that match TRBD1. The length of the CDR3 is 14 residues. The V gene end was trimmed by 4 bases and the J gene end by 11 bases; junction bases not matched to a gene: 13. Germline loops: CDR1 MNHEY, CDR2 SVGEGT. In nucleotides, the CDR3 is TGTGCCAGCAGTTTGGGCAGGGGGTTGACGAGGGCTTTCTTT. Its protein product is CASSLGRGLTRAFF.

The table lists this clone with a few counts. The V call is TRBV7-8, the J call TRBJ1-1; the D is unclear. The CDR3 extends over 13 amino acids. The germline V gene encodes CDR1 SGHVS and CDR2 FQNEAQ. V lost 7 bases, J lost 0 bases, and 9 bases lay in between. The CDR3 here is CASTSNMNTEAFF. The CDR3 DNA sequence: TGTGCCAGCACCTCGAACATGAACACTGAAGCTTTCTTT.

The J gene is TRBJ2-5, the V gene TRBV6-1; 8 nucleotides line up with TRBD1. The CDR3 totals 16 residues. Germline loops: CDR1 MNHNS, CDR2 SASEGT. With V trimmed by 4 bases and J by 2 bases, 9 bases remained unmatched. Here the CDR3 DNA reads TGTGCCAGCAGTGGACCAAGATACAGGGGGCAAGAGACCCAGTACTTC. Translating it yields CASSGPRYRGQETQYF.

A few counts support this clone. The rearrangement links TRBV7-8 to TRBJ2-7; 12 nucleotides line up with TRBD2. Germline V gene data show CDR1 as SGHVS and CDR2 as FQNEAQ. CDR3 length: 15 amino acids. J lost 6 bases, V lost 3 bases, and 6 bases had no gene match. The CDR3 DNA follows: TGTGCCAGCAGCTTTTACCCGGGACTAGCGGGCGAGCAGTACTTC. Translating it yields CASSFYPGLAGEQYF.